This paragraph covers one T cell receptor (beta chain) sequence. Germline V gene lookup returns CDR1 SGHTA and CDR2 FQGNSA. Trimming stripped 4 bases from V and 5 bases from J, with 13 bases between. The CDR3 extends over 14 amino acids. Extraction of RNA preceded its reverse transcription into cDNA, which served as the sequencing template. Profiling relied on immunoSEQ multiplex PCR, and the TCRdb table lists in-frame clones only, not all of them. The sample consists of 150,000 or so clones, 70% to 90% of them appearing once. This entry comes from a study of CD8+ T cells in alopecia areata. Regarding treatment: oral pan-JAK inhibitor, 5-10 mg twice daily.

The TCR originated in a human donor with alopecia areata. This chain uses TRBV7-2 with TRBJ2-3; the D gene is possibly TRBD1 (5 bases). Sequences were derived from CD8+ T cells sorted from blood, sampled at week 4, from a patient treated with tofacitinib. The CDR3 region has the DNA TGTGCCAGCAGCTCCTCTCCAGGGATAGATACGCAGTATTTT. Translated, it gives CASSSSPGIDTQYF.